A few counts support the clone carrying this T cell receptor beta chain. Its antigen remains unidentified. Each CDR3 protein is one row after TCRdb ran MiXCR on the reads. The data show about 310,000 distinct CDR3 sequences, 25% seen once. The CDR3 extends over 15 amino acids. Germline CDR1 and CDR2: SQVTM and ANQGSEA. V gave up 0 bases and J gave up 6 bases; unmatched junction bases: 8. The entry originates in a study of T cell repertoires in cytomegalovirus infection. Study in general: Recently identified HLA-C-restricted CMV epitopes were among the peptides used. CMV infection together with matching HLA type was indicated by public TCR beta signatures.

The study, taken as a whole, reports: Dominating the ex vivo response were HLA-C-restricted CMV-specific TCR beta clonotypes. Totalled public TCR beta family frequency picked out people who carried CMV plus the relevant HLA.

Sequencing was performed on cultured PBMCs, taken from culture after CMV antigen stimulation. This chain uses TRBV29-1 with TRBJ2-1; 7 bases fit TRBD1. The sequence was obtained from a human donor in good health (CMV status not recorded). Some clones in this sample may be carry-over from other donors' samples. Written as DNA, the CDR3 is TGCAGCGTTGAAGATAGGGGGCGCCAGGCCAATGAGCAGTTCTTC. Amino acids: CSVEDRGRQANEQFF.